The sequence of this TCR beta chain was determined in a study of blood T cell repertoires in COVID-19. Clones were sequenced by immunoSEQ multiplex PCR, and TCRdb holds only the in-frame ones, with some missing. The data contain 150,000 to 200,000 clones, around 80% of them singletons. CDR1 is SNHLY and CDR2 is FYNNEI in the germline V gene. The CDR3 contains 15 residues. Trimming cost V 8 bases and J 1 base; bases outside gene matches: 6. This clonotype was obtained from a woman between 70 and 85 years old with COVID-19, enrolled during active disease. Material: peripheral blood. This sequence joins TRBV2 and TRBJ2-3; 10 bases fit TRBD2. The DNA of the CDR3 is TGTGCCAGCCAGATACTAGCGGGGCGCACAGATACGCAGTATTTT. Residues: CASQILAGRTDTQYF.